The TCR beta chain described here comes from a study of blood T cell repertoires in COVID-19. Looking at the study overall: Italy, Spain and the United States were the sources of the convalescent and acute COVID-19 samples. Sample material is recorded as cDNA or gDNA derived from T cells, B-cell-depleted T cells, or PBMCs.

Original handling: Reference gene primer amplification gave estimated nucleated cell counts. Method: immunoSEQ multiplex PCR; TCRdb's copy keeps in-frame clones and lacks some. The DNA was the basis for D and trimming; V, J and clone size are from that table. This sample has about 10,000 clones, with over 75% found just once. Trimming left V 1 base short and J 6 bases short, with 7 bases between. This CDR3 contains 13 residues. The germline CDR1 and CDR2 sequences are MDHEN and SYDVKM. The chain is built from TRBV28 and TRBJ1-5; D remains ambiguous. This receptor was obtained from a human donor in a cohort sampled during active COVID-19. The sequencing sample was made of peripheral blood. Here the CDR3 DNA reads TGTGCCAGCAGTTTATCTAAAGTTCAGCCCCAGCATTTT. As protein: CASSLSKVQPQHF.